One sample yielded the 14 T cell receptor beta chains listed below, sequenced in a study of control samples from healthy donors and cancer patients. Using immunoSEQ multiplex PCR, the repertoire was profiled, and TCRdb retains in-frame clones only, with some absent. The data contain about 82,000 clones, around 87% of them seen just once; the ten biggest clones take up about 18%. Sequencing was done on a sample of blood. The receptor source for this set is a man over 45 in good health.

The chain carries TRBV10-2 and TRBJ1-2; no clear D. CDR1 and CDR2 from the germline V gene are WSHSY and SAAADI. V gave up 5 bases and J gave up 0 bases, with 10 bases separating them. This CDR3 is built from 14 residues. The CDR3 region is CASSQGGPNYGYTF. Here the CDR3 DNA reads TGCGCCAGCAGTCAAGGAGGTCCTAACTATGGCTACACCTTC.

This rearrangement joins TRBV4-1 to TRBJ1-5; maybe TRBD1 (5 bases). CDR1 and CDR2 (germline): MGHRA, YSYEKL. V was cut by 4 bases and J by 7 bases, with 14 bases left in between. The CDR3 is 14 amino acids. As DNA, the CDR3 is TGCGCCAGCAGCCGGTCGGGGGATGGCCAGCCCCAGCATTTT. This codes for CASSRSGDGQPQHF.

This chain uses TRBV2 with TRBJ1-2; D is unresolved. CDR1 SNHLY and CDR2 FYNNEI come from the germline V gene. V was shortened by 4 bases and J by 4 bases, with 7 bases between the two germline ends. The CDR3 spans 12 residues. This CDR3 is CASSGTTYGYTF. CDR3 nucleotides: TGTGCCAGCAGTGGAACGACCTATGGCTACACCTTC.

The rearrangement joins TRBV4-2 to TRBJ2-3; D is unclear. CDR3 length: 14 amino acids. From germline, CDR1 is LGHNA and CDR2 YNFKEQ. V was clipped by 4 bases and J by 1 base, with 9 bases between them. CDR3 nucleotide sequence: TGTGCCAGCAGCCTAGCAGATGGCACAGATACGCAGTATTTT. Translating it yields CASSLADGTDTQYF.

This chain uses TRBV3-1 (or the pseudogene TRBV3-2) with TRBJ2-1; D tentatively reads TRBD1 or TRBD2 (5 bases each). Trimming cost V 0 bases and J 2 bases, with 11 bases left between them. The CDR3 runs to 16 residues. Per germline, CDR1 LGHDT and CDR2 YNNKEL (reference sequence). DNA of the CDR3: TGTGCCAGCAGCCAAGAAAGTGGGACCGCCTACAATGAGCAGTTCTTC. Protein product: CASSQESGTAYNEQFF.

This chain uses TRBV21-1 with TRBJ2-5; the listed D gene, TRBD1, was not tested against the DNA. TRBV21-1 is deemed a pseudogene. The CDR3 loop spans 19 amino acids. The CDR3 sequence is CASSKGKGQGRVALKTQYF. The CDR3 nucleotides are TGTGCCAGCAGCAAAGGAAAGGGACAGGGGAGGGTAGCGTTAAAGACCCAGTACTTC.

The chain has TRBV5-4 and TRBJ2-5, with 7 bases lining up with TRBD2. CDR1 is SGHNT and CDR2 is YYREEE in the germline V gene (reference sequence). The V gene end was trimmed by 2 bases and the J gene end by 2 bases; junction bases not matched to a gene: 0. This CDR3 region has 13 residues. The CDR3 coding sequence is TGTGCCAGCAGCTTCGGGGGGCAAGAGACCCAGTACTTC. It encodes CASSFGGQETQYF. Filled out from reference TRBV5-4 and TRBJ2-5, the complete variable domain reads ETGVTQSPTHLIKTRGQQVTLRCSSQSGHNTVSWYQQALGQGPQFIFQYYREEENGRGNFPPRFSGLQFPNYSSELNVNALELDDSALYLCASSFGGQETQYFGPGTRLLVL.

The chain employs TRBV18 and TRBJ1-3; D not certain. Germline loops: CDR1 KGHSH, CDR2 LQKENI. This CDR3 has 16 residues. Trimming took off 3 bases at V and 3 bases at J, with 15 bases between the two ends. The chain's CDR3 is CASSPGVGEGGNTIYF. The CDR3 DNA sequence: TGTGCCAGCTCACCGGGTGTCGGGGAAGGTGGAAACACCATATATTTT.

This chain joins TRBV29-1 and TRBJ2-7; possibly TRBD1 or TRBD2 for D (7 bases each). V was shortened by 2 bases and J by 5 bases, with 13 bases between the two germline ends. The CDR3 contains 13 residues. The germline V gene has CDR1 SQVTM and CDR2 ANQGSEA. The CDR3 is CSVEQGGADEQYF. DNA of the CDR3: TGCAGCGTTGAACAGGGGGGGGCGGACGAGCAGTACTTC.

The count of this clone is one. The chain links TRBV27 to TRBJ2-2, with D unresolved. The CDR3 extends over 15 amino acids. Trimming left V 3 bases short and J 1 base short, with 9 bases between. Per the germline V gene, CDR1 is MNHEY and CDR2 is SMNVEV (reference sequence). Here the CDR3 reads CASSFLSVNTGELFF. CDR3 DNA: TGTGCCAGCAGTTTTCTATCGGTGAACACCGGGGAGCTGTTTTTT.

The chain uses TRBV11-2 and TRBJ2-5, with TRBD2 matching over 8 bases. This CDR3 comprises 16 residues. V lost 4 bases to trimming and J lost 4 bases; unmatched junction nucleotides: 11. The germline gives CDR1 SGHAT, CDR2 FQNNGV. The CDR3 reads CASSSTRSGGIETQYF. The CDR3 DNA reads as TGTGCCAGCAGCTCCACCCGATCGGGAGGGATAGAGACCCAGTACTTC.

V and J are TRBV28 and TRBJ1-1, with D maybe TRBD1 (6 bases). The CDR3 contains 14 residues. The germline gives CDR1 MDHEN, CDR2 SYDVKM. Trimming removed 6 bases from V and 2 bases from J, with 13 bases in between. CDR3 in amino acids: CASRALGGNTEAFF. CDR3 in DNA: TGTGCCAGCAGGGCGTTGGGGGGCAACACTGAAGCTTTCTTT. Variable domain in full (rest from reference TRBV28 and TRBJ1-1): DVKVTQSSRYLVKRTGEKVFLECVQDMDHENMFWYRQDPGLGLRLIYFSYDVKMKEKGDIPEGYSVSREKKERFSLILESASTNQTSMYLCASRALGGNTEAFFGQGTRLTVV.

This sequence joins TRBV7-3 and TRBJ2-5, with 12 bases lining up with TRBD2. V dropped 5 bases and J dropped 5; count of bases not matched to a gene: 3. Germline CDR1 is SGHTA and CDR2 is FQGTGA. This CDR3 is 14 amino acids long. The CDR3 DNA is TGTGCCAGCAGCCGAACTAGCGGGGGGGAGACCCAGTACTTC. Translating gives CASSRTSGGETQYF.

The chain combines TRBV11-3 with TRBJ1-1, with no clear D. The germline V gene encodes CDR1 SGHNT and CDR2 YENEEA. This CDR3 contains 14 residues. V shed 0 bases and J shed 0 bases, with 5 bases lying between them. CDR3 residues: CASSLDPVNTEAFF. CDR3 coding DNA: TGTGCCAGCAGCTTAGATCCAGTGAACACTGAAGCTTTCTTT. The whole variable domain, remainder taken from reference TRBV11-3 and TRBJ1-1, is EAGVVQSPRYKIIEKKQPVAFWCNPISGHNTLYWYLQNLGQGPELLIRYENEEAVDDSQLPKDRFSAERLKGVDSTLKIQPAELGDSAVYLCASSLDPVNTEAFFGQGTRLTVV.